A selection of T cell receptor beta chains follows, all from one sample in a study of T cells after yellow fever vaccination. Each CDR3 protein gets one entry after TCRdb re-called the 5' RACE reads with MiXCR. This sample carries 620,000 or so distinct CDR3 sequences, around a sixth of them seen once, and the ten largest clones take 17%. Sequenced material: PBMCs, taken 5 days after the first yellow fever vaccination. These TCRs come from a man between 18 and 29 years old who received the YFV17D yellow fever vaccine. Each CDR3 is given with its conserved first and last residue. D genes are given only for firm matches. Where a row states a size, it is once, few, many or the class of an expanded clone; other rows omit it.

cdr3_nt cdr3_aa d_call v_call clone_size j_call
TGTGCCAGCACCACACAGCGGGCATCCCAGCATTTT CASTTQRASQHF - TRBV28 many TRBJ1-5
TGTGCCAGCGTTGACATGGGGGGGAATAATTCACCCCTCCACTTT CASVDMGGNNSPLHF - TRBV12-3/TRBV12-4 - TRBJ1-6
TGTGCCAGCAGCCCAGGGTCCTCAAATTTGGCCCTCCACTTT CASSPGSSNLALHF - TRBV28 - TRBJ1-6
TGTGCCACCCAGAGGGGGACCCATAATGAAAAACTGTTTTTT CATQRGTHNEKLFF - TRBV7-9 - TRBJ1-4
TGTGCCAGCAGCTTAGCGCAGGGGGCGAATAGCAATGAGCAGTTCTTC CASSLAQGANSNEQFF TRBD1 TRBV7-6 few TRBJ2-1
TGTGCCAGCAGTTATATCGGACAGAACTACGAGCAGTACTTC CASSYIGQNYEQYF - TRBV6-5 few TRBJ2-7
TGTGCCAGCAGCGTAGAGCGATGGGGTTTAGGCAATTCACCCCTCCACTTT CASSVERWGLGNSPLHF - TRBV7-6 - TRBJ1-6
TGTGCCAGCAGTTACACGGGTTTACGCTACACCTTC CASSYTGLRYTF - TRBV6-5 few TRBJ1-2
TGTGCCAGCAGTTACTCCACCCGCACAGATACGCAGTATTTT CASSYSTRTDTQYF - TRBV6-2/TRBV6-3 - TRBJ2-3
TGTGCCAGCAGTAGCCGCCGGGGCCCGGCCGGCACAGATACGCAGTATTTT CASSSRRGPAGTDTQYF - TRBV6-1 - TRBJ2-3
TGCAGTGCTCGAACCCGGGACGTCTACAATGAGCAGTTCTTC CSARTRDVYNEQFF - TRBV20-1 few TRBJ2-1
TGCAGTGCTAGAATGTCCAGGGTCGATAATCAGCCCCAGCATTTT CSARMSRVDNQPQHF - TRBV20-1 few TRBJ1-5
TGTGCCAGCAGCTTAAGCGGGGGGGCCGATTCCCGCACAGATACGCAGTATTTT CASSLSGGADSRTDTQYF TRBD2 TRBV7-2 - TRBJ2-3
TGCGCCAGCAGCCAAGAGACCAGCGGGGCCTCTGGGGCCAACGTCCTGACTTTC CASSQETSGASGANVLTF TRBD2 TRBV4-3 many TRBJ2-6
TGTGCCAGCAGACCCGGGACTAGCGGGGTCAATGAGCAGTTCTTC CASRPGTSGVNEQFF TRBD2 TRBV12-3/TRBV12-4 many TRBJ2-1
TGTGCCAGCAGCTTAGGAGCAGGGGCGGATGGCTACACCTTC CASSLGAGADGYTF - TRBV7-2 - TRBJ1-2
TGTGCCAGCACTGAGGCCAGGCTCAACGAGCAGTACTTC CASTEARLNEQYF - TRBV6-6 - TRBJ2-7
TGTGCCAGCAGCTTAGAACTAGCGGAGCAGTTCTTC CASSLELAEQFF TRBD2 TRBV11-2 - TRBJ2-1
TGTGCCAGCAGCTTAACGGTCCGTGGGGAGCTGTTTTTT CASSLTVRGELFF - TRBV7-3 - TRBJ2-2
TGTGCCAGCAGCGGCGACAGCGGGGGCCGGGGGGAGACCCAGTACTTC CASSGDSGGRGETQYF TRBD2 TRBV9 - TRBJ2-5
TGTGCCAGCTCACCACCGGGGGCAGGGCAGCAGTTCTTC CASSPPGAGQQFF - TRBV18 many TRBJ2-1
TGCGCCAGCAGCTTGGGCCGGGACAGGGAAAACACCGGGGAGCTGTTTTTT CASSLGRDRENTGELFF TRBD1 TRBV5-1 few TRBJ2-2
TGCACCAGCAGCCTTCGACGGTTTAATCAGCCCCAGCATTTT CTSSLRRFNQPQHF - TRBV1 few TRBJ1-5
TGTGCCAGCAGCGTAGTAAGCGGGGGCTACAATGAGCAGTTCTTC CASSVVSGGYNEQFF TRBD2 TRBV9 - TRBJ2-1
TGCGCCAGCAGCCCCTCCACATCGGGCACAGATACGCAGTATTTT CASSPSTSGTDTQYF - TRBV4-3 few TRBJ2-3
TGTGCCAGCAGCCTCCGACTAGCGGGGGACCAAGAGACCCAGTACTTC CASSLRLAGDQETQYF TRBD2 TRBV7-2 - TRBJ2-5
TGTGCCAGCAGCTTGTTGACACCTAGCTATGGCTACACCTTC CASSLLTPSYGYTF - TRBV5-5 few TRBJ1-2
TGTGCCAGCAGCCCGTGGCCGAGGAATGAGCAGTTCTTC CASSPWPRNEQFF - TRBV5-4 many TRBJ2-1
TGCGCCAGCAGCCTTAACCCAGGGGAAAACACAGATACGCAGTATTTT CASSLNPGENTDTQYF - TRBV4-1 few TRBJ2-3
TGCAGCGTTGTGGGAACTAGCGGGGGGCTGTGGGAGACCCAGTACTTC CSVVGTSGGLWETQYF TRBD2 TRBV29-1 - TRBJ2-5
TGTGCCTGCAGACCTGTCTACAGGGGGCTGAGCTCTGGAAACACCATATATTTT CACRPVYRGLSSGNTIYF TRBD1 TRBV12-3/TRBV12-4 - TRBJ1-3
TGTGCCAGCACATTTCAGGGGTATGGTGGCTACACCTTC CASTFQGYGGYTF - TRBV12-3/TRBV12-4 few TRBJ1-2
TGTGCCAGCAGCCTTCGACTAGCGGGGGCCACCATAGCCAAAAACATTCAGTACTTC CASSLRLAGATIAKNIQYF - TRBV21-1 - TRBJ2-4
TGTGCCAGCAGCTTGGGCTTTGGGAACACTGAAGCTTTCTTT CASSLGFGNTEAFF - TRBV5-5 few TRBJ1-1
TGTGCCAGCAGACGTGCGGGGGCCCACCAAGAGACCCAGTACTTC CASRRAGAHQETQYF - TRBV7-2 - TRBJ2-5
TGCGCCAGCAGCTTGAATCAGCAAGAGACCCAGTACTTC CASSLNQQETQYF - TRBV5-1 - TRBJ2-5
TGTGCCAGCAGTTATGCGGGTAGCTCCTACAATGAGCAGTTCTTC CASSYAGSSYNEQFF - TRBV6-5 - TRBJ2-1
TGTGCCAGCGGTGACGGAGTCATGAACACTGAAGCTTTCTTT CASGDGVMNTEAFF - TRBV25-1 - TRBJ1-1
TGCGCCAGCAGCACCCCTAGCGGGGACACAGATACGCAGTATTTT CASSTPSGDTDTQYF TRBD2 TRBV5-1 - TRBJ2-3
TGTGCCAGCAGGAGTCAGGGCGGGCGGGCTTTCTTT CASRSQGGRAFF - TRBV7-3 - TRBJ1-1
TGTGCCAGCACCGATAGACAGGGATCCTATGGCTACACCTTC CASTDRQGSYGYTF TRBD1 TRBV2 - TRBJ1-2
TGCAGTGCCGGGGGGCCCACCGGGCAGCTAGCGGGGCACACAGATACGCAGTATTTT CSAGGPTGQLAGHTDTQYF TRBD2 TRBV20-1 few TRBJ2-3
TGTGCCAGCAGCCCCCTAACTTTGGACGTATGGAACATTCAGTACTTC CASSPLTLDVWNIQYF - TRBV6-2/TRBV6-3 - TRBJ2-4
TGTGCCAGCAGAGCGGGACAGGAGTACGAGCAGTACTTC CASRAGQEYEQYF - TRBV5-4 - TRBJ2-7
TGTGCCATCAGTGACACCCGGGACAGGGGACCCAATGAGCAGTTCTTC CAISDTRDRGPNEQFF TRBD1 TRBV10-3 - TRBJ2-1
TGCGCCAGCGCGGACCCCCCGTTAACCTACGAGCAGTACTTC CASADPPLTYEQYF - TRBV5-1 - TRBJ2-7
TGCGCCAGCAGCTTGGATAGCGGGGGGGTTCTCGGCGAGCAGTTCTTC CASSLDSGGVLGEQFF TRBD2 TRBV5-1 few TRBJ2-1
TGCAGTGCTAGGACTACAGATACGCAGTATTTT CSARTTDTQYF - TRBV20-1 many TRBJ2-3
TGTGCCAGCAGCAATCCAGGGAAAGGTGGTGCAGATACGCAGTATTTT CASSNPGKGGADTQYF - TRBV7-9 many TRBJ2-3
TGCGCCAGCAGCCAAGATGGAGAGACAGTCACCGGGGAGCTGTTTTTT CASSQDGETVTGELFF - TRBV4-3 - TRBJ2-2
TGTGCCAGCAGCTTAGTAGCGGGGGTGATGGAGACCCAGTACTTC CASSLVAGVMETQYF TRBD2 TRBV7-6 - TRBJ2-5
TGCAGCGTTGAGGGGGTGATACAGTTCTTC CSVEGVIQFF - TRBV29-1 - TRBJ2-1
TGTGCCTGGAGTGTATTAGTTGTCAATGAGCAGTTCTTC CAWSVLVVNEQFF - TRBV30 - TRBJ2-1